The 6 T cell receptor beta chains given below trace back to one sample, sequenced in a study of T cells after yellow fever vaccination. MiXCR, run by TCRdb on the 5' RACE reads, gives a single entry per CDR3 protein. The data contain approximately 150,000 distinct CDR3 sequences, about 6% of them singletons. Material: CD4+ T cells sorted from PBMCs, obtained on the day of the first yellow fever vaccination. The receptors originated from a young man who received the YFV17D yellow fever vaccine.

This clonotype was counted at least ten times. This chain uses TRBV28 with TRBJ1-1; 7 bases line up with TRBD1. V dropped 6 bases and J dropped 1; count of bases not matched to a gene: 8. The CDR3 has 15 amino acids. CDR1 and CDR2 from the germline V gene are MDHEN and SYDVKM. CDR3 sequence (DNA): TGTGCCAGCAGACACGGACAGGCCCCGAACACTGAAGCTTTCTTT. Its translation is CASRHGQAPNTEAFF. The variable domain in full, completed from reference TRBV28 and TRBJ1-1, reads DVKVTQSSRYLVKRTGEKVFLECVQDMDHENMFWYRQDPGLGLRLIYFSYDVKMKEKGDIPEGYSVSREKKERFSLILESASTNQTSMYLCASRHGQAPNTEAFFGQGTRLTVV.

This chain joins TRBV18 and TRBJ1-2; the D gene is possibly TRBD1 (6 bases). Germline V gives CDR1 KGHSH, CDR2 LQKENI. The CDR3 is 14 amino acids. Trimming cost V 3 bases and J 5 bases, with 13 bases left between them. This CDR3 is CASSPVAGAYGYTF. DNA for the CDR3: TGTGCCAGCTCACCCGTGGCGGGGGCGTATGGCTACACCTTC. The whole variable domain, remainder taken from reference TRBV18 and TRBJ1-2, is NAGVMQNPRHLVRRRGQEARLRCSPMKGHSHVYWYRQLPEEGLKFMVYLQKENIIDESGMPKERFSAEFPKEGPSILRIQQVVRGDSAAYFCASSPVAGAYGYTFGSGTRLTVV.

This clonotype was counted at least ten times. The V call is TRBV29-1, the J call TRBJ1-4; D call uncertain. CDR3 length: 13 residues. V lost 6 bases and J 10 bases, leaving 18 bases between the germline ends. Germline assignment: CDR1 SQVTM and CDR2 ANQGSEA. CDR3 nucleotide sequence: TGCAGCGTCATAGCCGAAGGGAATCCAAAACTGTTTTTT. This sequence encodes CSVIAEGNPKLFF.

This clonotype occurred a few times. The chain combines TRBV5-4 with TRBJ2-3; no reliable D call. Germline CDR1 is SGHNT and CDR2 is YYREEE (reference sequence). This CDR3 is built from 14 residues. Deletions cut 2 bases from V and 2 bases from J, with 9 bases between. In DNA, the CDR3 is TGTGCCAGCAGCTTCCAGCAAATCACAGATACGCAGTATTTT. Encoded protein: CASSFQQITDTQYF.

This chain links TRBV9 with TRBJ2-7, with D perhaps being TRBD1 or TRBD2 (5 bases each). Trimming stripped 2 bases from V and 0 bases from J, with 12 bases between. CDR3 length: 15 residues. Germline V gene lookup returns CDR1 SGDLS and CDR2 YYNGEE. The CDR3 here is CASSVTAGSSYEQYF. The CDR3 DNA reads TGTGCCAGCAGCGTGACCGCAGGGAGCTCCTACGAGCAGTACTTC.

This clonotype was detected a few times. This chain uses TRBV11-2 with TRBJ2-3; D is perhaps TRBD2 (7 bases). The CDR3 length is 15 residues. The V end was cut by 5 bases, the J end by 9 bases, with 21 bases between. Per the germline V gene, CDR1 is SGHAT and CDR2 is FQNNGV. CDR3 residues: CASSLRGATGSTQYF. For the CDR3, the DNA is TGTGCCAGCAGCCTACGGGGGGCAACAGGGAGCACGCAGTATTTT.